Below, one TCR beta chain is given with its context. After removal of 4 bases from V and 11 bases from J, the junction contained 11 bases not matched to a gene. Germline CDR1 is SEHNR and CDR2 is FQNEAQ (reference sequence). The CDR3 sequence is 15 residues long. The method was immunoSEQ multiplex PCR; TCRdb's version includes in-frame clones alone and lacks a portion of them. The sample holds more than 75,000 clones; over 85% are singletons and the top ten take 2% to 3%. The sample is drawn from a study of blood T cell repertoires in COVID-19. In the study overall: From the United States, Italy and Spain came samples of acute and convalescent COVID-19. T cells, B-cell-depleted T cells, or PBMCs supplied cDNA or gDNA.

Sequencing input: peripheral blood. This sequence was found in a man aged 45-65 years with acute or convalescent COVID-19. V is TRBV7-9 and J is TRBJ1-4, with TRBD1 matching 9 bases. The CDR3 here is CASSSPGQGVEKLFF. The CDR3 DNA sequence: TGTGCCAGCAGCTCTCCGGGACAGGGTGTTGAGAAACTGTTTTTT.